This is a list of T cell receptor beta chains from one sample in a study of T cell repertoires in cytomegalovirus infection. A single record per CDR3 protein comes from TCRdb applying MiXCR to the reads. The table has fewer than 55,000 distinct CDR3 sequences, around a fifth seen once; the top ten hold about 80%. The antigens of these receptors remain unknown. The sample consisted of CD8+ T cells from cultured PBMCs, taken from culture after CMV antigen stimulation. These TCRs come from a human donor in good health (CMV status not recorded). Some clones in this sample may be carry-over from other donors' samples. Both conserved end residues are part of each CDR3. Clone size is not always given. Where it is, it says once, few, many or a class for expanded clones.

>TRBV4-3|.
CASSQDTSSGANVLTF
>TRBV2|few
CASSESSRGNQPQHF
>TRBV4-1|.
CASSQEMASEAFF
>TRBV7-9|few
CASSLPTSGGEKETQYF
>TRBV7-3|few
CASSSGRGGPGEQFF
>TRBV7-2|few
CASSLLSRSEAFF
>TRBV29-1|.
CSVVLRDRSSYGYTF
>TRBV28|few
CASSLRLQGVHTEAFF
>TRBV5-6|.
CASSYGTEIYEQYF
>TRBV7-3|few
CASSLTSGGEVHGYTF
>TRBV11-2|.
CASSFLFDRVSAGYTF
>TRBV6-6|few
CASRDSANTEAFF
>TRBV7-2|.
CASSYPGQSYEQYF
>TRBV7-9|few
CASSKGTGNEQYF
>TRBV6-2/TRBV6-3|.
CASSYHPQQPQHF
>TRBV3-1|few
CASSRSLRDTQYF
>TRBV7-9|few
CASTPLEGGANYGYTF
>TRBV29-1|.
CSVSERDEKLFF
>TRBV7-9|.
CASSLGTGINEQYF
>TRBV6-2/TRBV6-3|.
CASSYSGQGYSGYTF
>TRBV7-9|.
CASSLDQGLATEAFF
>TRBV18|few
CASSLRDREVVNEQFF
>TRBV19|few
CASMGTGLREAFF
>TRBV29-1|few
CSVNPGPYPEAFF
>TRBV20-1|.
CSARDIRTSGINEQFF
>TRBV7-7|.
CASSLTAGVGETQYF
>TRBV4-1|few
CASSQDHTALYGYTF
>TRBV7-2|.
CASSPILGLAGSTDTQYF
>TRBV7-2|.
CASSLGVANQPQHF
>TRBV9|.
CASTSRERRRASGNTIYF
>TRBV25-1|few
CASSERTGSSRYSNQPQHF
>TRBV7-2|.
CASSLTPQRGGRDTQYF
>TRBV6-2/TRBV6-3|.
CATQLWGSPSGANVLTF
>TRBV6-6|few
CASSYTNAMNTEAFF
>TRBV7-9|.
CASSLRRETGVYTEAFF
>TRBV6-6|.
CASSYIIEGEKLFF
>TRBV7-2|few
CASSLALLLRAADEQYF
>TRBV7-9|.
CASSLETSREQPQHF
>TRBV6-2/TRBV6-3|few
CASSYSETSLRETQYF
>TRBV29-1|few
CSADLQDTEAFF
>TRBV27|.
CASSPGYGYTF
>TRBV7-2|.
CASSSQGTSGGHNREETQYF
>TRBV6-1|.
CASSEAGYEQYF
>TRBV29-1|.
CSVSGLAGGFPLYEQYF
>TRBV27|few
CASSLGARVFNTEAFF
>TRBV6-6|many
CASSSEKGGGPTDTQYF
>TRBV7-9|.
CASSLGGEGGQPQHF
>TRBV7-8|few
CASSLDRKNEQFF
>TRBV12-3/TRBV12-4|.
CASWTPTDTQYF
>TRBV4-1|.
CASSQTTGMNTEAFF
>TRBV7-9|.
CASRGTGDTEAFF
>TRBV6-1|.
CASSGRVRQPQHF